Detailed here is one T cell receptor beta chain. The data stem from a study of breast tumors, draining lymph nodes, adjacent tissues. Axillary draining lymph nodes of breast cancer patients supplied the node samples. TCRdb re-called the multiplex PCR reads through MiXCR, storing one row per CDR3 protein. This table holds about 180,000 distinct CDR3 sequences, approximately 30% found once. Germline lookup yields CDR1 SEHNR and CDR2 FQNEAQ (reference sequence). J lost 7 bases, V lost 2 bases, and 3 bases had no gene match. The CDR3 is 15 residues long. Source material: axillary lymph node tissue. The chain combines TRBV7-9 with TRBJ1-6, with TRBD1 matching 9 bases. The receptor's source is a female donor with breast cancer. Some clones in this sample may be carry-over from other donors' samples. The CDR3 DNA is TGTGCCAGCAGCTTAACGGGACAGGGAAATTCACCCCTCCACTTT. It translates to CASSLTGQGNSPLHF.